This T cell receptor beta chain is from a study of T cell repertoires in cytomegalovirus infection. In the study overall: Recently identified HLA-C-restricted CMV epitopes were used, and well-studied HLA-B-restricted CMV epitopes were used as well.

V gave up 6 bases and J gave up 3 bases; unmatched junction bases: 2. There are 13 residues in the CDR3. Germline V gene lookup returns CDR1 LNHDA and CDR2 SQIVND (reference sequence). About this clonotype itself: No antigen is known for it.

TCRdb re-called the reads through MiXCR, storing one row per CDR3 protein. Here the sample spans approximately 910,000 distinct CDR3 sequences, 31% being singletons. The study's findings and limits: Based on cumulative public TCR beta family frequency, carriers of CMV plus the relevant HLA were identified. Clonotype analysis showed dominance of the ex vivo response by HLA-C-restricted CMV-specific TCR beta clonotypes.

The receptor was derived from a human donor in good health (CMV status not recorded). Some clones in this sample may be carry-over from other donors' samples. The sequences come from cultured CD8+ T cells from PBMCs, collected from culture after CMV antigen stimulation. The chain joins TRBV19 to TRBJ2-5; 9 bases are a match to TRBD2. CDR3 sequence: CASRRLAEETQYF. CDR3 DNA: TGTGCCAGTAGAAGACTAGCGGAAGAGACCCAGTACTTC.